These T cell receptor beta chains were read from a single sample in a study of blood T cell repertoires in COVID-19. Sequenced by immunoSEQ multiplex PCR; TCRdb stores in-frame clones only, minus some. The sample holds some 260,000 clones, around 79% seen once. Material for sequencing was peripheral blood. These receptors came from a woman aged 80 or over with acute or convalescent COVID-19. CDR3s include the opening cysteine and the closing phenylalanine or tryptophan. Each record gives: CDR3 DNA, CDR3 protein, V gene, D gene, clone size, J gene. A D gene is named only where the DNA matches it firmly. Some rows mark clone size as missing; the rest say once, few, many or name a class of expanded clone.

CDR3 DNA: TGTGCCAGTAGGACGGGACAGGGGTCGGGCAATCAGCCCCAGCATTTT
CDR3 protein: CASRTGQGSGNQPQHF
V gene: TRBV19
D gene: TRBD1
clone size: -
J gene: TRBJ1-5

CDR3 DNA: TGTGCCACCAGCAGAGATCTGTGGACAGGGGGTCCTAATGAAAAACTGTTTTTT
CDR3 protein: CATSRDLWTGGPNEKLFF
V gene: TRBV15
D gene: TRBD1
clone size: -
J gene: TRBJ1-4

CDR3 DNA: TGTGCCAGCAGTTTGCTCCAGGGTTCCGCTAATTCACCCCTCCACTTT
CDR3 protein: CASSLLQGSANSPLHF
V gene: TRBV6-2/TRBV6-3
D gene: -
clone size: -
J gene: TRBJ1-6

CDR3 DNA: TGTGCCAGCAGCTTGGGGGGACTCCTTGACGCAGATACGCAGTATTTT
CDR3 protein: CASSLGGLLDADTQYF
V gene: TRBV5-4
D gene: -
clone size: -
J gene: TRBJ2-3

CDR3 DNA: TGTGCCAGCTCATACCAGGGAGGGGGCACTGAAGCTTTCTTT
CDR3 protein: CASSYQGGGTEAFF
V gene: TRBV18
D gene: -
clone size: -
J gene: TRBJ1-1

CDR3 DNA: TGTGCTAGTGCCCTTGGACAGGGGGCATACGCAGATACGCAGTATTTT
CDR3 protein: CASALGQGAYADTQYF
V gene: TRBV12-5
D gene: TRBD1
clone size: -
J gene: TRBJ2-3

CDR3 DNA: TGTGCCAGCAGTAAAGAGCCTAGTAATTCACCCCTCCACTTT
CDR3 protein: CASSKEPSNSPLHF
V gene: TRBV27
D gene: -
clone size: -
J gene: TRBJ1-6

CDR3 DNA: TGTGCCAGTAGTTCCCAGGACTGGGGGCAAAAAAACATTCAGTACTTC
CDR3 protein: CASSSQDWGQKNIQYF
V gene: TRBV19
D gene: -
clone size: few
J gene: TRBJ2-4

CDR3 DNA: TGTGCCAGCAGATACTCTATGGAGGGCTACACCTTC
CDR3 protein: CASRYSMEGYTF
V gene: TRBV6-5
D gene: -
clone size: -
J gene: TRBJ1-2

CDR3 DNA: TGTGCCAGCAGTTACGGGTCGGGAAATAACTATGGCTACACCTTC
CDR3 protein: CASSYGSGNNYGYTF
V gene: TRBV6-5
D gene: -
clone size: -
J gene: TRBJ1-2

CDR3 DNA: TGTGCCAGCAGTGAGACCGGGACAAGCGAGTACTTC
CDR3 protein: CASSETGTSEYF
V gene: TRBV25-1
D gene: -
clone size: once
J gene: TRBJ2-4

CDR3 DNA: TGTGCCAGCAGGTCCGGGACAGGGGGTGAAAAACTGTTTTTT
CDR3 protein: CASRSGTGGEKLFF
V gene: TRBV2
D gene: TRBD1
clone size: few
J gene: TRBJ1-4

CDR3 DNA: TGTGCCAGCAGCCCTACAGGGGCCGGGGGAGGCTACACCTTC
CDR3 protein: CASSPTGAGGGYTF
V gene: TRBV5-4
D gene: TRBD1
clone size: few
J gene: TRBJ1-2

CDR3 DNA: TGTGCCAGCAGTGGGGCCGTCACCGGGGATACGCAGTATTTT
CDR3 protein: CASSGAVTGDTQYF
V gene: TRBV5-4
D gene: -
clone size: -
J gene: TRBJ2-3

CDR3 DNA: TGTGCCAGCAGCGTAGGAAGGGGAGGCGGGGGCAGGGAGACCCAGTACTTC
CDR3 protein: CASSVGRGGGGRETQYF
V gene: TRBV9
D gene: -
clone size: -
J gene: TRBJ2-5

CDR3 DNA: TGTGCCAGCAGCGCTCCGGGACAGGCCGGGACTAGCGGGGGGCATAGCTCCTACAATGAGCAGTTCTTC
CDR3 protein: CASSAPGQAGTSGGHSSYNEQFF
V gene: TRBV2
D gene: TRBD2
clone size: -
J gene: TRBJ2-1

CDR3 DNA: TGTGCCAACGGGACTAGCGGGGGGGCCGATGAGCAGTTCTTC
CDR3 protein: CANGTSGGADEQFF
V gene: TRBV21-1
D gene: -
clone size: many
J gene: TRBJ2-1

CDR3 DNA: TGTGCCAGTAGTATCTTAGGCCAGGTCACCGGGGAGCTGTTTTTT
CDR3 protein: CASSILGQVTGELFF
V gene: TRBV19
D gene: -
clone size: -
J gene: TRBJ2-2

CDR3 DNA: TGTGCCAGCAGCTTGGGCAGGGCTGGAAACACCATATATTTT
CDR3 protein: CASSLGRAGNTIYF
V gene: TRBV5-6
D gene: -
clone size: -
J gene: TRBJ1-3

CDR3 DNA: TGTGCCAGCAGCCAAGGCGTTAACAATGAGCAGTTCTTC
CDR3 protein: CASSQGVNNEQFF
V gene: TRBV3-1/TRBV3-2
D gene: -
clone size: -
J gene: TRBJ2-1

CDR3 DNA: TGTGCCAGCAGCTTTATGCTGGGGGGGACATATGGCTACACCTTC
CDR3 protein: CASSFMLGGTYGYTF
V gene: TRBV7-2
D gene: -
clone size: -
J gene: TRBJ1-2

CDR3 DNA: TGTGCCAGCAGTCACCAGTCCTCCTATAATTCACCCCTCCACTTT
CDR3 protein: CASSHQSSYNSPLHF
V gene: TRBV27
D gene: -
clone size: -
J gene: TRBJ1-6

CDR3 DNA: TGTGCCAGCAGCTTCGGACAGGGTCAAGAGACCCAGTACTTC
CDR3 protein: CASSFGQGQETQYF
V gene: TRBV11-2
D gene: TRBD1
clone size: -
J gene: TRBJ2-5

CDR3 DNA: TGTGCCAGCAGCGTAGTAGGGTCGGGGACCGGGGAGCTGTTTTTT
CDR3 protein: CASSVVGSGTGELFF
V gene: TRBV9
D gene: -
clone size: once
J gene: TRBJ2-2

CDR3 DNA: TGTGCCAGCAGCGTGCAGGGTGCGGCAGATACGCAGTATTTT
CDR3 protein: CASSVQGAADTQYF
V gene: TRBV9
D gene: -
clone size: -
J gene: TRBJ2-3

CDR3 DNA: TGTGCCAGTAGTCCCCCGGGACAAACGGGGAATCAGCCCCAGCATTTT
CDR3 protein: CASSPPGQTGNQPQHF
V gene: TRBV19
D gene: -
clone size: -
J gene: TRBJ1-5

CDR3 DNA: TGTGCCAGCAGCCAAGTGGTCAGGAACACTGAAGCTTTCTTT
CDR3 protein: CASSQVVRNTEAFF
V gene: TRBV4-2
D gene: -
clone size: -
J gene: TRBJ1-1

CDR3 DNA: TGCGCCAGCAGCACGGCACCGGGTAGTTATGGCTACACCTTC
CDR3 protein: CASSTAPGSYGYTF
V gene: TRBV5-1
D gene: -
clone size: -
J gene: TRBJ1-2

CDR3 DNA: TGTGCCAGCAGCTTCTATCAAGCCACTGAAGCTTTCTTT
CDR3 protein: CASSFYQATEAFF
V gene: TRBV11-2
D gene: -
clone size: few
J gene: TRBJ1-1

CDR3 DNA: TGTGCCAGCAGCTTAAGTGGCAGGGCTGAAGCTTTCTTT
CDR3 protein: CASSLSGRAEAFF
V gene: TRBV7-9
D gene: -
clone size: once
J gene: TRBJ1-1

CDR3 DNA: TGCGCCAGCAGCTTGGGCAGTAGCGCTAACTATGGCTACACCTTC
CDR3 protein: CASSLGSSANYGYTF
V gene: TRBV5-1
D gene: -
clone size: -
J gene: TRBJ1-2

CDR3 DNA: TGTGCCAGCAGCGGTTGGGACAGGGGGCCTTCTAACTATGGCTACACCTTC
CDR3 protein: CASSGWDRGPSNYGYTF
V gene: TRBV7-7
D gene: TRBD1
clone size: few
J gene: TRBJ1-2

CDR3 DNA: TGTGCCAGCAGCCAATGGGGGGGAGACGGGAAGCAATCGGGCAATGAGCAGTTCTTC
CDR3 protein: CASSQWGGDGKQSGNEQFF
V gene: TRBV4-2
D gene: TRBD2
clone size: few
J gene: TRBJ2-1

CDR3 DNA: TGTGCCAGCAGCCGCCCCGAGGGTGTATATGGCTACACCTTC
CDR3 protein: CASSRPEGVYGYTF
V gene: TRBV6-6
D gene: -
clone size: -
J gene: TRBJ1-2

CDR3 DNA: TGTGCCACCAGCACCGGCTCCTGGGGAGATACTAGCGGGAGGCCGGGGGAGCAGTTCTTC
CDR3 protein: CATSTGSWGDTSGRPGEQFF
V gene: TRBV15
D gene: TRBD2
clone size: -
J gene: TRBJ2-1

CDR3 DNA: TGTGCCAGCAGCTTAGGACAGGGAACCTATGGCTACACCTTC
CDR3 protein: CASSLGQGTYGYTF
V gene: TRBV9
D gene: TRBD1
clone size: -
J gene: TRBJ1-2